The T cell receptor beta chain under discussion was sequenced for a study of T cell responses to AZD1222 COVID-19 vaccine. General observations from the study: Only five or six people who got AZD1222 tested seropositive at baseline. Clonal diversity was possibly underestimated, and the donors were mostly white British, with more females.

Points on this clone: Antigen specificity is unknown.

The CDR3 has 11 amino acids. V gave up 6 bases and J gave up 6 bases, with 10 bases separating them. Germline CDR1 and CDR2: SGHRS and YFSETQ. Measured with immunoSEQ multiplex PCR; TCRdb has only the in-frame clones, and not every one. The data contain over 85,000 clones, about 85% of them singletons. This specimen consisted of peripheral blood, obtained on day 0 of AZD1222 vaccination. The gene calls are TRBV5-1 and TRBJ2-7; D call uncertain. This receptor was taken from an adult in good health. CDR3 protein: CASNPVREQYF. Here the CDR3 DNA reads TGCGCCAGCAATCCAGTGCGCGAGCAGTACTTC.